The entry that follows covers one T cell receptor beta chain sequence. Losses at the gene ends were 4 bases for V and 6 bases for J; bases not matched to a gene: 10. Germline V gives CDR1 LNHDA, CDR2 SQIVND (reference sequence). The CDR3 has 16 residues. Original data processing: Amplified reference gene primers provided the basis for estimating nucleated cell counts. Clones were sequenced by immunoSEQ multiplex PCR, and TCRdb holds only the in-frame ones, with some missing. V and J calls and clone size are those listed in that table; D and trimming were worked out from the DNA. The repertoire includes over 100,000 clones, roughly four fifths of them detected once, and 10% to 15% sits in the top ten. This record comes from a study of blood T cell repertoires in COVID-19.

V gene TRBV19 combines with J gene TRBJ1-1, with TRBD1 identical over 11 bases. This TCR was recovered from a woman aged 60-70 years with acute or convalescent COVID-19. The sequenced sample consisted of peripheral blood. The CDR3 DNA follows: TGTGCCAGTAGTACCGGACAGGGGGCCCTGACGGCTGAAGCTTTCTTT. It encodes CASSTGQGALTAEAFF. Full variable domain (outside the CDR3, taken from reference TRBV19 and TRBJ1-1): DGGITQSPKYLFRKEGQNVTLSCEQNLNHDAMYWYRQDPGQGLRLIYYSQIVNDFQKGDIAEGYSVSREKKESFPLTVTSAQKNPTAFYLCASSTGQGALTAEAFFGQGTRLTVV.